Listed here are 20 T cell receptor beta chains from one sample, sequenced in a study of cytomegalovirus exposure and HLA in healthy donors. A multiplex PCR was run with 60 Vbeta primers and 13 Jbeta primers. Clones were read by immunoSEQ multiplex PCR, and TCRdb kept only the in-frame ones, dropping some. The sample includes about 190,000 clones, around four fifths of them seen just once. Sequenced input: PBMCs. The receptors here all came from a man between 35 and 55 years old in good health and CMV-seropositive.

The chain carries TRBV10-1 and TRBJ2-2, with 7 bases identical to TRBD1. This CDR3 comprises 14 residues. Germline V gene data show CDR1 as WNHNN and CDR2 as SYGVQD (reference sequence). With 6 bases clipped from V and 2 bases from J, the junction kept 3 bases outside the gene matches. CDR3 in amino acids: CASSGTDNTGELFF. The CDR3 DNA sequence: TGCGCCAGCAGCGGGACAGATAACACCGGGGAGCTGTTTTTT.

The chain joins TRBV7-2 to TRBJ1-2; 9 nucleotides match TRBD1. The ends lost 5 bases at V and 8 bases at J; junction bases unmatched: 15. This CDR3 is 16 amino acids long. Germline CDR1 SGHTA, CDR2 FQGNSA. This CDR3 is CASSLLGQGLFSGYTF. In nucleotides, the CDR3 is TGTGCCAGCAGCCTCCTGGGACAGGGCCTCTTCTCGGGCTACACCTTC.

In DNA form, the CDR3 reads TGTGCCAGCACCAGAAGGACTAGCGGGCCCCGCTACAATGAGCAGTTCTTC. Its protein product is CASTRRTSGPRYNEQFF. The chain recombines TRBV2 with TRBJ2-1, with 11 bases fitting TRBD2. Losses at the gene ends were 7 bases for V and 3 bases for J; bases not matched to a gene: 11. CDR1 SNHLY and CDR2 FYNNEI come from the germline V gene. CDR3 length: 17 residues.

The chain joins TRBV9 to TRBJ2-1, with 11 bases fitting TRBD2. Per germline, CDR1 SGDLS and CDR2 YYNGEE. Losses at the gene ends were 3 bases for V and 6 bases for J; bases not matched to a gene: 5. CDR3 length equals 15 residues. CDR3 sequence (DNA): TGTGCCAGCAGCGGGCTGGGACTAGCGGCCAATGAGCAGTTCTTC. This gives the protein CASSGLGLAANEQFF.

CDR3 in DNA: TGTGCCAGCAGTTACGGGACAGGGAACTATGGCTACACCTTC. Encoded protein: CASSYGTGNYGYTF. V gene TRBV7-2 combines with J gene TRBJ1-2; 9 bases are a match to TRBD1. Germline CDR1 and CDR2: SGHTA and FQGNSA. The CDR3 is 14 residues long. The trim removed 6 bases at V and 2 bases at J, leaving 4 bases unmatched.

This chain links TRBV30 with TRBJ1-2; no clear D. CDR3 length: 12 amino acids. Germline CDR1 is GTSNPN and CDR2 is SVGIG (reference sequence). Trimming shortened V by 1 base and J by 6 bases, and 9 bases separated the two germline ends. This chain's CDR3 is CAWSAFRDGYTF. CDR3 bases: TGTGCCTGGAGTGCTTTCCGGGATGGCTACACCTTC.

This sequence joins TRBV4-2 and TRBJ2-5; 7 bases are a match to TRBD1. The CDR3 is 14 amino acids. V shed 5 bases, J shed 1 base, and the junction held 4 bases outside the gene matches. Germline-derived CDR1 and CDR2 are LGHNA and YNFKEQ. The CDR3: CASSTRQGQETQYF. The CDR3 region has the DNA TGTGCCAGCAGCACCCGACAGGGCCAAGAGACCCAGTACTTC.

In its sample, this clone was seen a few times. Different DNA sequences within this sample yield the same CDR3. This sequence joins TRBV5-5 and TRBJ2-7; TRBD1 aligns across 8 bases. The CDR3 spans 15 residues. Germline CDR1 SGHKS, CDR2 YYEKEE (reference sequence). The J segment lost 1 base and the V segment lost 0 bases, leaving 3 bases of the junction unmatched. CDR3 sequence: CASSLGQGSSYEQYF. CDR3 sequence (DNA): TGTGCCAGCAGCTTGGGACAGGGGTCGTCCTACGAGCAGTACTTC.

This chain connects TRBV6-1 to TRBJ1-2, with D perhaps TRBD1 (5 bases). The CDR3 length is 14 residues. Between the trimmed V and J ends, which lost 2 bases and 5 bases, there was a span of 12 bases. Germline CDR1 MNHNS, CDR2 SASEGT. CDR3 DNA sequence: TGTGCCAGCAGTGAAAGTTGGTCAGGGTATGGCTACACCTTC. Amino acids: CASSESWSGYGYTF.

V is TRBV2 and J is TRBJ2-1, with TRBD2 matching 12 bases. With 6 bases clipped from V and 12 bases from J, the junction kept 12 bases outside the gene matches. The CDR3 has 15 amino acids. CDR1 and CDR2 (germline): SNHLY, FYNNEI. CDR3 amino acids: CASSEGLAGLGGQFF. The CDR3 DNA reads TGTGCCAGCAGCGAGGGACTAGCGGGCCTCGGGGGGCAGTTCTTC.

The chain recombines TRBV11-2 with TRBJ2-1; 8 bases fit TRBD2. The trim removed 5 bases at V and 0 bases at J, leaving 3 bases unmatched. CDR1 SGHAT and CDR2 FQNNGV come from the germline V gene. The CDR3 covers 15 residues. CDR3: CASSNGTSSYNEQFF. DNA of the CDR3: TGTGCCAGCAGCAACGGGACTAGCTCCTACAATGAGCAGTTCTTC.

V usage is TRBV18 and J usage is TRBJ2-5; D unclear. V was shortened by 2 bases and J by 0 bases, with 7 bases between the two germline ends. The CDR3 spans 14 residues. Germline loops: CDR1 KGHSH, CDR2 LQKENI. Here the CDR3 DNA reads TGTGCCAGCTCACCAACTTCGGACCAAGAGACCCAGTACTTC. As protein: CASSPTSDQETQYF. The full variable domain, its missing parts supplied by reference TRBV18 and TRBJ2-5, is NAGVMQNPRHLVRRRGQEARLRCSPMKGHSHVYWYRQLPEEGLKFMVYLQKENIIDESGMPKERFSAEFPKEGPSILRIQQVVRGDSAAYFCASSPTSDQETQYFGPGTRLLVL.

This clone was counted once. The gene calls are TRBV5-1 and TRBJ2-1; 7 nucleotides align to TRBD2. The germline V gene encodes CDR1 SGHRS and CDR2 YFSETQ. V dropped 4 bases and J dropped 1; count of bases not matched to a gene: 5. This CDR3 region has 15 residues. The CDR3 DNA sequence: TGCGCCAGCAGCGTGGGGGGACTATCCTACAATGAGCAGTTCTTC. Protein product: CASSVGGLSYNEQFF.

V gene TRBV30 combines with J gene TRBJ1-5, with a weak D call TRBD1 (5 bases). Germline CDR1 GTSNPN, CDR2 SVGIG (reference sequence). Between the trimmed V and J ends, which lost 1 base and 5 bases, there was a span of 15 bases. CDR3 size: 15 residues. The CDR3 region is CAWSGYSGRHQPQHF. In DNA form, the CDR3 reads TGTGCCTGGAGTGGATATTCAGGGAGGCATCAGCCCCAGCATTTT. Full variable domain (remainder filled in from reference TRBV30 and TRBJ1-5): SQTIHQWPATLVQPVGSPLSLECTVEGTSNPNLYWYRQAAGRGLQLLFYSVGIGQISSEVPQNLSASRPQDRQFILSSKKLLLSDSGFYLCAWSGYSGRHQPQHFGDGTRLSIL.

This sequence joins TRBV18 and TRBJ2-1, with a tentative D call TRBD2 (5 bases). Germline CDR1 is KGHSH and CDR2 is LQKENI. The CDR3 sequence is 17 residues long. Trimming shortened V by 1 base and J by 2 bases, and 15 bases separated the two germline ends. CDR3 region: CASSPRALSGPYNEQFF. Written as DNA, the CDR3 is TGTGCCAGCTCACCACGTGCTCTGAGCGGACCCTACAATGAGCAGTTCTTC.

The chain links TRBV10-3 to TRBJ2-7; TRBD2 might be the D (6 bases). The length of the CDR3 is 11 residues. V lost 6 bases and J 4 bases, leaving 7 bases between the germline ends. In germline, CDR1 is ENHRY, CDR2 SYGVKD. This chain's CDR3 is CAIRTSYEQYF. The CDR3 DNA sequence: TGTGCCATCAGGACTAGTTACGAGCAGTACTTC.

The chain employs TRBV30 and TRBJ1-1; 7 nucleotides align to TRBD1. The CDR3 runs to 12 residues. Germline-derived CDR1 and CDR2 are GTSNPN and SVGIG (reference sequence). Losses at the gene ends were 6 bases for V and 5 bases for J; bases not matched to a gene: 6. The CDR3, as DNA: TGTGCCTGCGGACAGGCCGGAACTGAAGCTTTCTTT. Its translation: CACGQAGTEAFF.

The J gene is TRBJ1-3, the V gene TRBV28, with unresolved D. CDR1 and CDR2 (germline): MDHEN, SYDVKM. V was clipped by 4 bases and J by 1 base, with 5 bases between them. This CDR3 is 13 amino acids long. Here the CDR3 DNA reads TGTGCCAGCAGTTCCCCGTCTGGAAACACCATATATTTT. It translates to CASSSPSGNTIYF. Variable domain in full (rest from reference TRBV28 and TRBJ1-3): DVKVTQSSRYLVKRTGEKVFLECVQDMDHENMFWYRQDPGLGLRLIYFSYDVKMKEKGDIPEGYSVSREKKERFSLILESASTNQTSMYLCASSSPSGNTIYFGEGSWLTVV.

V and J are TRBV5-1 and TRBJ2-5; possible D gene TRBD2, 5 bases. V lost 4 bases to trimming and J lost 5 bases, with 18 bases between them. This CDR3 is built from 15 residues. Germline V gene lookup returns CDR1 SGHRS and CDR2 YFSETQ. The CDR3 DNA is TGCGCCAGCAGCCTCGGGATTCCCATAGCGGAGACCCAGTACTTC. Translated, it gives CASSLGIPIAETQYF.

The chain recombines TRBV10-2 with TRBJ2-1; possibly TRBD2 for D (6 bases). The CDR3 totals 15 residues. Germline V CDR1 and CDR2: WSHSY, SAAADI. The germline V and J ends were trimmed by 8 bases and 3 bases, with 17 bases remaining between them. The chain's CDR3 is CASGGSRGIYNEQFF. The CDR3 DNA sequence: TGCGCCAGCGGCGGCTCCCGCGGGATCTACAATGAGCAGTTCTTC.